Presented here are 5 T cell receptor beta chains from one specimen sequenced in a study of cytomegalovirus exposure and HLA in healthy donors. Amplification used 60 Vbeta primers and 13 Jbeta primers. Clones were read by immunoSEQ multiplex PCR, and TCRdb kept only the in-frame ones, dropping some. The sample has 85,000 to 100,000 clones; roughly three quarters are singletons. The sequencing sample was made of PBMCs. The receptors stem from a male donor in good health and CMV-seropositive.

The CDR3 DNA reads as TGTGCCAGCAGCCCCGACCTAGCGGGGGTTCGATACGCGCAGTATTTT. Its protein product is CASSPDLAGVRYAQYF. This chain joins TRBV7-9 and TRBJ2-3; TRBD2 matches at 10 bases. In germline, CDR1 is SEHNR, CDR2 FQNEAQ (reference sequence). The length of the CDR3 is 16 residues. Losses at the gene ends were 5 bases for V and 10 bases for J; bases not matched to a gene: 15.

The rearrangement uses TRBV9 and TRBJ1-5; D unclear. Germline V lookup: CDR1 SGDLS, CDR2 YYNGEE. The CDR3 has 15 residues. Trimming removed 4 bases from V and 2 bases from J, with 13 bases in between. CDR3 amino acids: CASSPTPTRNQPQHF. The CDR3 DNA is TGTGCCAGCAGCCCTACTCCGACACGCAATCAGCCCCAGCATTTT.

This clone was seen more than once but under ten times. The chain carries TRBV19 and TRBJ1-1; 10 bases are shared with TRBD1. The CDR3 has 14 amino acids. V shed 5 bases and J 6 bases; nucleotides not matched to a gene: 6. Looked up from germline, CDR1 is LNHDA and CDR2 is SQIVND (reference sequence). CDR3 in DNA: TGTGCCAGTAGTTTCCGACAGGGGGCTGCTGAAGCTTTCTTT. This sequence encodes CASSFRQGAAEAFF.

This chain links TRBV19 with TRBJ1-5, with TRBD1 matching over 10 bases. Germline values: CDR1 LNHDA, CDR2 SQIVND (reference sequence). V lost 5 bases to trimming and J lost 11 bases; unmatched junction nucleotides: 6. This CDR3 comprises 13 residues. For the CDR3, the DNA is TGTGCCAGTAGTTCGGGACAGGGGTTAGCCCAGCATTTT. Translation gives CASSSGQGLAQHF. Full variable domain (missing parts from reference TRBV19 and TRBJ1-5): DGGITQSPKYLFRKEGQNVTLSCEQNLNHDAMYWYRQDPGQGLRLIYYSQIVNDFQKGDIAEGYSVSREKKESFPLTVTSAQKNPTAFYLCASSSGQGLAQHFGDGTRLSIL.

This chain uses TRBV5-1 with TRBJ1-1; 7 bases are a match to TRBD1. V was clipped by 3 bases and J by 2 bases; unmatched bases: 16. The germline gives CDR1 SGHRS, CDR2 YFSETQ. The length of the CDR3 is 18 residues. This CDR3 is CASSSGLRDRILNTEAFF. The CDR3 DNA is TGCGCCAGCAGCTCGGGACTTCGGGACAGAATCCTTAACACTGAAGCTTTCTTT.